In its sample, the clone carrying this T cell receptor beta chain was seen many times. Its antigen is as yet unknown. In TCRdb, the reads were re-called with MiXCR into one record per CDR3 protein. The sample lists roughly 320,000 distinct CDR3 sequences; around 10% were seen once. The source of the sample is a study of T cell repertoires in cytomegalovirus infection. Study at large: Signatures in public TCR beta sequences pointed to both CMV infection and matching HLA type. Findings of the study overall: Identification of carriers of CMV plus the relevant HLA was achieved through cumulative public TCR beta family frequency. CMV-specific HLA-C-restricted TCR beta clonotypes dominated the ex vivo response.

The CDR3 is 15 amino acids. CDR1 is SGHKS and CDR2 is YYEKEE in the germline V gene (reference sequence). Trimming removed 5 bases at V and 0 bases at J, with 12 bases between. Sequencing was carried out using PBMCs. This chain joins TRBV5-5 and TRBJ2-1, with D uncertain. The sequence was obtained from a human donor in good health (CMV status not recorded). Some clones in this sample may be carry-over from other donors' samples. The CDR3 protein is CASSPEAVSYNEQFF. CDR3 in DNA: TGTGCCAGCAGTCCCGAGGCGGTCTCCTACAATGAGCAGTTCTTC.